The source of this T cell receptor (beta chain) is a study of CD8+ T cells in alopecia areata. Study information: Treatment ran 6 to 18 months, with 6 months of follow-up afterward.

This CDR3 is 14 amino acids long. Germline CDR1 and CDR2: GTSNPN and SVGIG (reference sequence). General study results and limits: Lesional scalp, notably in alopecia totalis/universalis, had clonality above that of normal scalp.

Researchers took lesional scalp punch biopsies and peripheral blood from people who were alopecia areata patients. Note on this clone: Its antigen is still unknown. At one boundary the junction diverges from the germline segment, which might be a read error.

cDNA serving as the sequencing template came from extracted, reverse transcribed RNA. Profiling relied on immunoSEQ multiplex PCR, and the TCRdb table lists in-frame clones only, not all of them. The sample has 130,000 to 150,000 clones, around 47% seen once. The sequence was collected from a human donor with alopecia areata. J is TRBJ2-7 and V is TRBV30, with TRBD2 identical over 10 bases. The sequencing sample was made of CD4+ T cells sorted from blood. CDR3 DNA: TGTGCCTGGAGTTATACAGCGGGAGGGTCTGACGTACTTTTC. The encoded protein is CAWSYTAGGSDVLF.